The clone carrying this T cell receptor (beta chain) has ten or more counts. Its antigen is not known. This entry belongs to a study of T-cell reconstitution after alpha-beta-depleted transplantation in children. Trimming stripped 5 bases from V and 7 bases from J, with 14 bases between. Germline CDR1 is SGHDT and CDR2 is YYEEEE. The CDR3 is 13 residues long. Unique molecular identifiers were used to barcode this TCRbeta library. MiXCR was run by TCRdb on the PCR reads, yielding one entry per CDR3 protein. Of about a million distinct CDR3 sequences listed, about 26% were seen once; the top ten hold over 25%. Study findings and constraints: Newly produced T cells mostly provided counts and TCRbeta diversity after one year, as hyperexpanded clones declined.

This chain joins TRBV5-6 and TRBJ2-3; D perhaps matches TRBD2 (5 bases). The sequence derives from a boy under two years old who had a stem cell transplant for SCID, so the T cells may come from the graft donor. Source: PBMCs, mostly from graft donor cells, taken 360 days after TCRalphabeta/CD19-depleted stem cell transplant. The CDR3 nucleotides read TGTGCCAGCAGAGGCCAGCCCGGGAATACGCAGTATTTT. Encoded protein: CASRGQPGNTQYF.